This TCR beta chain comes out of a study of radiotherapy plus CTLA-4 blockade in lung cancer. Study details: With less than 40% of patients having disease control, objective responses were seen in about 18%.

Looked up from germline, CDR1 is SEHNR and CDR2 is FQNEAQ (reference sequence). V was pared by 5 bases and J by 6 bases, with 11 bases between. The CDR3 has 12 amino acids. Regarding this clone: Antigen unknown.

Profiling relied on immunoSEQ multiplex PCR, and the TCRdb table lists in-frame clones only, not all of them. The sample shows fewer than 95,000 clones, around four fifths of them seen only once. Study-wide results and limits: With interferon-beta, early dynamics of blood T cell clones were reported to best predict response. Radiotherapy plus ipilimumab was followed by expansion in blood of tumor-derived TCR clones.

This chain uses TRBV7-9 with TRBJ2-7; D remains ambiguous. This clonotype was sampled from a human donor with non-small cell lung cancer who had stable disease on radiotherapy plus ipilimumab. Here the sequenced sample was peripheral blood, taken from a patient treated with radiotherapy plus ipilimumab. The CDR3 here is CASSTGLLEQYF. CDR3 coding DNA: TGTGCCAGCAGCACCGGCCTCCTCGAGCAGTACTTC.